This TCR beta chain was captured in a study of Ad26.COV2.S vaccination and SARS-CoV-2 variants. Across the whole study: Each vaccinee took Ad26.COV2.S intramuscularly, once or twice 56 days apart.

Germline CDR1 and CDR2: MDHEN and SYDVKM. Trimming pared 3 bases from V and 7 bases from J, leaving 15 bases between. CDR3 length: 14 amino acids. The treatment here: over 15 received Ad26.COV2.S at low or high dose, single or two shots; roughly 5 received placebo; per-sample allocation not given. The samples date from day 63 after the first vaccine or placebo injection. An Ad26 vector that expressed Wuhan-strain SARS-CoV-2 spike constituted the vaccine. Assay: immunoSEQ multiplex PCR; the TCRdb copy retains only in-frame clones and omits some. In the table there are about 680,000 clones, 89% of which are singletons.

The chain combines TRBV28 with TRBJ2-5; D ambiguous. The sequences come from peripheral blood, collected in a trial of Ad26.COV2.S vaccine versus placebo. This clonotype originated in a person aged 18 to 59 who received the Ad26.COV2.S COVID-19 vaccine or a placebo. The CDR3 DNA is TGTGCCAGCAGTTTTTTTCACCCACGAGGGACCCAGTACTTC. Amino acid sequence: CASSFFHPRGTQYF.